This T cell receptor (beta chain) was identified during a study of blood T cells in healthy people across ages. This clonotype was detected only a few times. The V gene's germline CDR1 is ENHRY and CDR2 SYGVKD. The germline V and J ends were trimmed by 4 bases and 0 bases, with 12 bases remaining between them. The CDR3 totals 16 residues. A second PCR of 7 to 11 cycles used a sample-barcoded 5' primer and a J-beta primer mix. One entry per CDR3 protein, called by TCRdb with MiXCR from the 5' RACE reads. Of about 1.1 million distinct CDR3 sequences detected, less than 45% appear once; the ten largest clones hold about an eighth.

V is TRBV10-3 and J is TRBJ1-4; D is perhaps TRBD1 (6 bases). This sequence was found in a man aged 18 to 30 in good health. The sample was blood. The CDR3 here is CAISGDTSATNEKLFF. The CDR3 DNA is TGTGCCATCAGTGGGGACACCTCTGCAACTAATGAAAAACTGTTTTTT.